Below, 32 T cell receptor beta chains from the same sample are listed, as sequenced in a study of blood T cell repertoires in COVID-19. Only in-frame clones appear in the TCRdb table, and some are missing; sequencing was by immunoSEQ multiplex PCR. The sample includes 150,000 to 200,000 clones, more than 70% of them seen just once. The sequenced sample was peripheral blood. Source of these receptors: a woman older than 75 with active or convalescent COVID-19.

The chain uses TRBV29-1 and TRBJ1-1, with TRBD1 identical over 7 bases. This CDR3 contains 11 residues. With 6 bases clipped from V and 8 bases from J, the junction kept 6 bases outside the gene matches. Germline V gene lookup returns CDR1 SQVTM and CDR2 ANQGSEA. Here the CDR3 reads CSVRQGGEAFF. CDR3 nucleotide sequence: TGCAGCGTGCGACAGGGTGGCGAAGCTTTCTTT.

Concerning this clone: The same CDR3 also results from other DNA sequences found in this sample. The chain is built from TRBV6-1 and TRBJ1-1, with D uncertain. V was cut by 0 bases and J by 1 base, with 6 bases left in between. The CDR3 spans 14 residues. Germline CDR1 and CDR2: MNHNS and SASEGT. The CDR3 nucleotides are TGTGCCAGCAGTGAAGCAGGCGGGAACACTGAAGCTTTCTTT. It translates to CASSEAGGNTEAFF.

This clone was picked up a small number of times. The J gene is TRBJ2-1, the V gene TRBV7-6; tentatively, D is TRBD2 (5 bases). CDR1 is SGHVS and CDR2 is FNYEAQ in the germline V gene. The CDR3 covers 16 residues. Between the trimmed V and J ends, which lost 2 bases and 6 bases, there was a span of 17 bases. The CDR3 is CASSLRLAPPGNEQFF. The CDR3 DNA follows: TGTGCCAGCAGCTTAAGGCTAGCTCCCCCCGGCAATGAGCAGTTCTTC.

This chain joins TRBV12-3 or TRBV12-4 and TRBJ1-5, with D possibly matching TRBD1 (5 bases). Between the trimmed V and J ends, which lost 1 base and 5 bases, there was a span of 6 bases. The CDR3 covers 13 residues. In nucleotides, the CDR3 is TGTGCCAGCAGTTTAGGGGGGGATCAGCCCCAGCATTTT. Protein sequence: CASSLGGDQPQHF.

The chain joins TRBV7-6 to TRBJ1-1, with D possibly matching TRBD1 (5 bases). V was clipped by 3 bases and J by 5 bases, with 16 bases between them. The CDR3 runs to 15 residues. Per the germline V gene, CDR1 is SGHVS and CDR2 is FNYEAQ. In DNA form, the CDR3 reads TGTGCCAGCAGCTTGAGCCCGGGGGGTCATACTGAAGCTTTCTTT. It yields the protein CASSLSPGGHTEAFF.

The CDR3 sequence is CASGRVAGELFF. DNA of the CDR3: TGTGCTAGTGGCCGGGTGGCCGGGGAGCTGTTTTTT. The J gene is TRBJ2-2, the V gene TRBV12-5; unclear D gene. Germline V gene sequence: CDR1 LGHNT, CDR2 FRNRAP. This CDR3 region has 12 residues. V dropped 6 bases and J dropped 6 bases, with 8 bases sitting between them.

The V gene is TRBV5-8, the J gene TRBJ1-4; possibly TRBD1 for D (5 bases). Germline lookup yields CDR1 SGHTS and CDR2 YDEGEE. The V gene lost 1 base and the J gene lost 0 bases, with 10 bases spanning the gap. The CDR3 consists of 16 residues. CDR3: CASSLLGLPTNEKLFF. The CDR3 DNA reads as TGTGCCAGCAGCTTGCTGGGACTCCCAACTAATGAAAAACTGTTTTTT.

The rearrangement joins TRBV28 to TRBJ1-4, with D possibly matching TRBD1 (6 bases). Per germline, CDR1 MDHEN and CDR2 SYDVKM. CDR3 length equals 15 residues. The V end was cut by 2 bases, the J end by 4 bases, with 11 bases between. The CDR3 region is CASSLPGALNEKLFF. The CDR3 nucleotides are TGTGCCAGCAGTTTACCAGGGGCCCTTAATGAAAAACTGTTTTTT.

This chain uses TRBV4-1 with TRBJ2-7; TRBD2 matches 7 bases. Germline trimming cut 1 base from V and 3 bases from J; bases unmatched to any gene: 9. Germline lookup yields CDR1 MGHRA and CDR2 YSYEKL. The CDR3 consists of 16 residues. The CDR3 DNA is TGCGCCAGCAGCCAAGTGGGAGGGGCAGGACGCTACGAGCAGTACTTC. Translated: CASSQVGGAGRYEQYF.

The chain uses TRBV27 and TRBJ1-1; 9 bases are a match to TRBD1. The germline V gene has CDR1 MNHEY and CDR2 SMNVEV (reference sequence). The CDR3 length is 15 residues. V shed 3 bases, J shed 4 bases, and the junction held 6 bases outside the gene matches. The CDR3 is CASSFWTGVGTEAFF. CDR3 sequence (DNA): TGTGCCAGCAGTTTTTGGACAGGGGTCGGCACTGAAGCTTTCTTT.

This chain links TRBV9 with TRBJ2-7; TRBD2 agrees at 11 bases. CDR1 and CDR2 from the germline V gene are SGDLS and YYNGEE. The V and J ends lost 4 bases and 4 bases, in that order; junction bases with no gene match: 10. CDR3 length equals 16 residues. CDR3 bases: TGTGCCAGCAGCTATACCGGGACTAGCGGATTGTACGAGCAGTACTTC. Translating it yields CASSYTGTSGLYEQYF. The whole variable domain, remainder taken from reference TRBV9 and TRBJ2-7, is DSGVTQTPKHLITATGQRVTLRCSPRSGDLSVYWYQQSLDQGLQFLIQYYNGEERAKGNILERFSAQQFPDLHSELNLSSLELGDSALYFCASSYTGTSGLYEQYFGPGTRLTVT.

The rearrangement links TRBV9 to TRBJ2-2; 8 bases are a match to TRBD1. Per the germline V gene, CDR1 is SGDLS and CDR2 is YYNGEE. The CDR3 spans 15 residues. V lost 2 bases to trimming and J lost 6 bases; unmatched junction nucleotides: 6. The CDR3 DNA follows: TGTGCCAGCAGCGTCGGACAGGGTATTTCCGGGGAGCTGTTTTTT. Amino acid sequence: CASSVGQGISGELFF.

The V gene is TRBV6-1, the J gene TRBJ1-5; the match to TRBD1 covers 7 bases. Germline-derived CDR1 and CDR2 are MNHNS and SASEGT. J lost 5 bases, V lost 4 bases, and 17 bases had no gene match. This CDR3 is built from 18 residues. CDR3 nucleotide sequence: TGTGCCAGCAGTGTAAGTAGACAGGGAGGTGGGACGGATCAGCCCCAGCATTTT. Its protein product is CASSVSRQGGGTDQPQHF.

This chain links TRBV7-6 with TRBJ2-3, with TRBD1 matching 7 bases. CDR1 SGHVS and CDR2 FNYEAQ come from the germline V gene. There are 15 residues in the CDR3. Trimming took 4 bases from V and 6 from J; bases not matched to a gene: 10. CDR3 in amino acids: CASSSRQGLTDTQYF. CDR3 DNA: TGTGCCAGCAGCTCCCGACAGGGTTTGACGGATACGCAGTATTTT.

The V call is TRBV11-2, the J call TRBJ2-1; 8 bases match TRBD2. Germline V gene data show CDR1 as SGHAT and CDR2 as FQNNGV. This CDR3 contains 17 residues. The V and J ends lost 4 bases and 2 bases, in that order; junction bases with no gene match: 10. CDR3 amino acids: CASSSSSGGNTYNEQFF. CDR3 nucleotides: TGTGCCAGCAGCTCTTCGTCGGGGGGGAACACCTACAATGAGCAGTTCTTC.

This clone was seen once. The chain combines TRBV11-2 with TRBJ1-1; 8 bases agree with TRBD1. V lost 6 bases and J lost 2; bases outside the gene matches: 11. The germline CDR1 and CDR2 sequences are SGHAT and FQNNGV. The CDR3 is made up of 16 amino acids. CDR3 region: CASRYYQGAINTEAFF. DNA for the CDR3: TGTGCCAGCAGGTATTATCAGGGGGCTATCAACACTGAAGCTTTCTTT.

The V gene is TRBV6-5, the J gene TRBJ1-5; 8 bases line up with TRBD1. CDR1 is MNHEY and CDR2 is SVGAGI in the germline V gene. V lost 8 bases and J lost 7; bases outside the gene matches: 13. The CDR3 length is 15 residues. CDR3 in amino acids: CASVGTGLLGQPQHF. In nucleotides, the CDR3 is TGTGCCAGCGTCGGGACAGGTCTTTTAGGGCAGCCCCAGCATTTT.

The V call is TRBV7-6, the J call TRBJ1-1; TRBD1 matches 9 bases. This CDR3 has 17 residues. Germline CDR1 SGHVS, CDR2 FNYEAQ. V shed 5 bases, J shed 6 bases, and the junction held 16 bases outside the gene matches. CDR3 DNA sequence: TGTGCCAGCAGCGCGTCGGGACAGGGTTCCTTAGTCTCTGAAGCTTTCTTT. The encoded protein is CASSASGQGSLVSEAFF.

This clone has a single count. This chain joins TRBV5-1 and TRBJ2-7; 7 bases line up with TRBD1. CDR3 length equals 15 residues. V was pared by 0 bases and J by 0 bases, with 3 bases of the junction left unmatched. The germline V gene has CDR1 SGHRS and CDR2 YFSETQ. CDR3 amino acids: CASSLVWDSSYEQYF. The CDR3, as DNA: TGCGCCAGCAGCTTGGTTTGGGACAGCTCCTACGAGCAGTACTTC.

The chain links TRBV4-3 to TRBJ2-7, with D possibly being TRBD1 (5 bases). The CDR3 is made up of 14 amino acids. Trimming stripped 0 bases from V and 3 bases from J, with 9 bases between. CDR1 and CDR2 (germline): LGHNA, YSLEER. DNA for the CDR3: TGCGCCAGCAGCCAAGATCCAGGGAACTACGAGCAGTACTTC. Its translation: CASSQDPGNYEQYF.

This chain uses TRBV19 with TRBJ2-5; 10 bases line up with TRBD1. V lost 3 bases and J lost 4; bases outside the gene matches: 2. CDR3 length: 14 amino acids. The germline V gene has CDR1 LNHDA and CDR2 SQIVND (reference sequence). The CDR3 reads CASSMTGGPETQYF. CDR3 DNA sequence: TGTGCCAGTAGTATGACAGGGGGCCCAGAGACCCAGTACTTC.

This sequence joins TRBV19 and TRBJ1-6, with TRBD1 matching over 7 bases. J gave up 7 bases and V 5 bases, and 5 bases lay outside the gene matches. This CDR3 spans 14 amino acids. Germline-derived CDR1 and CDR2 are LNHDA and SQIVND (reference sequence). CDR3: CASSGAGGNSPLHF. CDR3 sequence (DNA): TGTGCCAGTAGTGGCGCAGGGGGGAATTCACCCCTCCACTTT.

This clone came up a few times. The chain uses TRBV7-9 and TRBJ1-4, with D perhaps matching TRBD1 (6 bases). Germline assignment: CDR1 SEHNR and CDR2 FQNEAQ (reference sequence). This CDR3 contains 15 residues. The V end lost 5 bases, the J end lost 8 bases, and 18 bases lay between the germline ends. The CDR3, as DNA: TGTGCCAGCAGCCTTCCGACAGGAGGCCTAGAAAAACTGTTTTTT. Residues: CASSLPTGGLEKLFF.

This chain connects TRBV4-2 to TRBJ2-5, with 10 bases lining up with TRBD2. Unmatched junction bases numbered 11, after V lost 3 bases and J lost 4 bases. The CDR3 runs to 17 residues. Germline assignment: CDR1 LGHNA and CDR2 YNFKEQ. The CDR3 bases are TGTGCCAGCAGCCATGATACCCAGCGGGGGGGCCGAGAGACCCAGTACTTC. It specifies CASSHDTQRGGRETQYF.

J is TRBJ1-5 and V is TRBV19; D possibly corresponds to TRBD1 (6 bases). V was cut by 10 bases and J by 5 bases, with 15 bases left in between. Germline V CDR1 and CDR2: LNHDA, SQIVND (reference sequence). The CDR3 length is 13 residues. The CDR3 nucleotides are TGTGCCACTAATCAGGGGAGGGATCAGCCCCAGCATTTT. Protein: CATNQGRDQPQHF.

The J gene is TRBJ1-5, the V gene TRBV13, with D possibly matching TRBD1 (5 bases). CDR1 is PRHDT, CDR2 FYEKMQ, per germline (reference sequence). This CDR3 is built from 15 residues. Between the trimmed V and J ends, which lost 4 bases and 3 bases, there was a span of 13 bases. The CDR3 DNA follows: TGTGCCAGCAGCTCAAGGGGCCAGTACAATCAGCCCCAGCATTTT. Translating it yields CASSSRGQYNQPQHF.

The chain employs TRBV15 and TRBJ1-5; D unresolved. This CDR3 contains 14 residues. From germline, CDR1 is LNHNV and CDR2 YYDKDF (reference sequence). Trimming removed 0 bases from V and 7 bases from J, with 10 bases in between. The CDR3 spells CATSRERVKQPQHF. As DNA, the CDR3 is TGTGCCACCAGCAGAGAGAGGGTTAAGCAGCCCCAGCATTTT.

The gene calls are TRBV29-1 and TRBJ1-3; no clear D. V was cut by 0 bases and J by 0 bases, with 18 bases left in between. CDR3 length: 18 residues. Per the germline V gene, CDR1 is SQVTM and CDR2 is ANQGSEA. CDR3 DNA sequence: TGCAGCGTTGAAGATCTTCATAGTGAGGGAAACTCTGGAAACACCATATATTTT. Translating it yields CSVEDLHSEGNSGNTIYF.

This chain connects TRBV29-1 to TRBJ2-3; D may be TRBD2 (6 bases). The germline gives CDR1 SQVTM, CDR2 ANQGSEA. V was clipped by 1 base and J by 3 bases, with 14 bases between them. The CDR3 length is 15 residues. CDR3: CSVEGSGVGTDTQYF. The CDR3 region has the DNA TGCAGCGTTGAAGGTTCGGGGGTTGGGACAGATACGCAGTATTTT.

V and J are TRBV9 and TRBJ2-2; 12 bases agree with TRBD1. V was pared by 3 bases and J by 7 bases, with 10 bases of the junction left unmatched. This CDR3 region has 17 residues. Germline-derived CDR1 and CDR2 are SGDLS and YYNGEE. Here the CDR3 DNA reads TGTGCCAGCAGCGGAGGACCGGGACAGGGGGCCTACGGGGAGCTGTTTTTT. This gives the protein CASSGGPGQGAYGELFF. The full variable domain, rest sourced from reference TRBV9 and TRBJ2-2, is DSGVTQTPKHLITATGQRVTLRCSPRSGDLSVYWYQQSLDQGLQFLIQYYNGEERAKGNILERFSAQQFPDLHSELNLSSLELGDSALYFCASSGGPGQGAYGELFFGEGSRLTVL.

V usage is TRBV7-3 and J usage is TRBJ2-1, with TRBD2 matching over 11 bases. The CDR3 has 15 residues. CDR1 is SGHTA and CDR2 is FQGTGA in the germline V gene. Unmatched junction bases numbered 6, after V lost 3 bases and J lost 8 bases. This CDR3 is CASSLGLAAGDEQFF. The CDR3 DNA sequence: TGTGCCAGCAGCTTGGGACTAGCGGCGGGGGATGAGCAGTTCTTC.

The chain joins TRBV29-1 to TRBJ2-2; 14 bases line up with TRBD2. Germline V CDR1 and CDR2: SQVTM, ANQGSEA. The CDR3 runs to 15 residues. After removal of 7 bases from V and 5 bases from J, the junction contained 6 bases not matched to a gene. The CDR3, as DNA: TGCAGCGCCAAGACTAGCGGGGGGGCTACCGGGGAGCTGTTTTTT. Encoded protein: CSAKTSGGATGELFF.